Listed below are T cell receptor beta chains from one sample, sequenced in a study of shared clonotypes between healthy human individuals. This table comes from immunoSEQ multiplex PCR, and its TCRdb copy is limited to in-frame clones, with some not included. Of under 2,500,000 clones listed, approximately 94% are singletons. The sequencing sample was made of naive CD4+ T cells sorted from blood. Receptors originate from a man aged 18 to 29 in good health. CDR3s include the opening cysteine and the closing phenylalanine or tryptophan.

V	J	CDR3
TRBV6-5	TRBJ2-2	CASRTSSAGKGELFF
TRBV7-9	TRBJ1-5	CASSPGEGGRPQHF
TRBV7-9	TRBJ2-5	CASRKTDPQETQYF
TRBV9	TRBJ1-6	CASSVGGNSYNSPLHF
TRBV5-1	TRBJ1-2	CASSVEAYGYTF
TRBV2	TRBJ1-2	CASSEISGTGYTF
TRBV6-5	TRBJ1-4	CASRGATNEKLFF
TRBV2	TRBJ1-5	CASSVDRSKGPQHF
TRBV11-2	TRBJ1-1	CASSLEGRVTEAFF
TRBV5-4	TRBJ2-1	CASSWPRADEQFF
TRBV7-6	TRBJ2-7	CASSLDLGSGEQYF
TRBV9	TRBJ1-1	CASSLLGPNTEAFF
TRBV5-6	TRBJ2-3	CASSLSGGDTQYF
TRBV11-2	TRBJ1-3	CASSSPNTIYF
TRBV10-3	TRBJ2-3	CAISESTPTTDTQYF
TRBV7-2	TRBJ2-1	CASSLLGLGLDEQFF
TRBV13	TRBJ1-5	CASSLRQGRQPQHF
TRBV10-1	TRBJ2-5	CASSESMGQETQYF
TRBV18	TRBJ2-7	CASSPTEPYEQYF
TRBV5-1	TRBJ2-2	CASSLGLVETGELFF
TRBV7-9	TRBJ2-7	CASTDPTSGTVYEQYF
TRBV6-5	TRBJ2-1	CASSRTVNNEQFF
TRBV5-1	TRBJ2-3	CASSISGDTQYF
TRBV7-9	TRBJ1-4	CASSLGTGEKLFF
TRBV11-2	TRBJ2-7	CASSPTGVSEQYF
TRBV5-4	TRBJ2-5	CASSKTGAGETQYF
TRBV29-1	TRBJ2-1	CSVSGIKSSYNEQFF
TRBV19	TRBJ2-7	CASSIGTMVDEQYF
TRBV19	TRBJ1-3	CASSILGTFAGNTIYF
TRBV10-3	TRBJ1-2	CAISLQQGADYGYTF
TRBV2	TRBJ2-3	CASSKRDTQYF
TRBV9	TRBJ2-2	CASRKWGETGELFF
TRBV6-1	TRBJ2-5	CASSVRGPKTQYF
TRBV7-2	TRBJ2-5	CASIAREGLGETQYF
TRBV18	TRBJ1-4	CASSPDRGSEKLFF
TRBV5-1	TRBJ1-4	CASRSEQGGRPTNEKLFF
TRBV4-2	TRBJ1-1	CASSPRGQGKTEAFF
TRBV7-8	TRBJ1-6	CASSSDRAGNSPLHF
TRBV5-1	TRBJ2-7	CASSLGAGTVYEQYF
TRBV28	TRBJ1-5	CASSLGGGKQPQHF
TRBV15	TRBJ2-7	CATSYSYEQYF
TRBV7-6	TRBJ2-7	CASSLEQGGEQYF
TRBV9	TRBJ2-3	CASSVVGPVGTQYF
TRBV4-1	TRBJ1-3	CASSQDPGPGNTIYF
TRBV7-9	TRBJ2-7	CASRGKYEQYF
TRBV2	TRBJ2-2	CASARTSSTNTGELFF
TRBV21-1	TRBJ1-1	CASSKSRYHYFTAEAFF
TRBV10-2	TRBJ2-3	CASRHGQGFSDTQYF
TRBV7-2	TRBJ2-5	CASRTRREGETQYF
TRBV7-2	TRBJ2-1	CASSPDRASYNEQFF
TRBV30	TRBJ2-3	CAWSRGLAGGPDTQYF
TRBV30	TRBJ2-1	CAWVRQGSYNEQFF
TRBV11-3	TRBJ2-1	CASSPGGPIGEQFF